Each of the 23 T cell receptor beta chains below was sequenced from the same sample in a study of blood T cell repertoires in COVID-19. Profiled with immunoSEQ multiplex PCR; TCRdb holds only in-frame clones, not every one. This sample carries about 100,000 clones, roughly 87% of them seen once, and the ten largest clones take less than 8.5%. The sample comprised peripheral blood. These TCRs come from a man aged 30-40 years in a cohort sampled during active COVID-19.

This chain joins TRBV5-4 and TRBJ2-5; 9 nucleotides agree with TRBD2. This CDR3 is built from 16 residues. Per the germline V gene, CDR1 is SGHNT and CDR2 is YYREEE (reference sequence). V shed 0 bases and J 5 bases; nucleotides not matched to a gene: 8. The CDR3 DNA reads as TGTGCCAGCAGCTTGGGGCTAGCGGGGTTCCAGGAGACCCAGTACTTC. Translation gives CASSLGLAGFQETQYF. The entire variable domain, with the rest obtained from reference TRBV5-4 and TRBJ2-5, is as follows: ETGVTQSPTHLIKTRGQQVTLRCSSQSGHNTVSWYQQALGQGPQFIFQYYREEENGRGNFPPRFSGLQFPNYSSELNVNALELDDSALYLCASSLGLAGFQETQYFGPGTRLLVL.

The rearrangement joins TRBV7-2 to TRBJ1-4; 9 nucleotides align to TRBD1. Germline-derived CDR1 and CDR2 are SGHTA and FQGNSA. CDR3 length: 14 amino acids. V shed 3 bases and J 7 bases; nucleotides not matched to a gene: 3. The CDR3 loop is CASSFGQGPEKLFF. The CDR3 bases are TGTGCCAGCAGCTTCGGACAGGGGCCTGAAAAACTGTTTTTT. Using reference TRBV7-2 and TRBJ1-4 for the parts outside the CDR3, the full variable domain is GAGVSQSPSNKVTEKGKDVELRCDPISGHTALYWYRQSLGQGLEFLIYFQGNSAPDKSGLPSDRFSAERTGGSVSTLTIQRTQQEDSAVYLCASSFGQGPEKLFFGSGTQLSVL.

V is TRBV5-1 and J is TRBJ1-1, with 12 bases fitting TRBD1. Germline CDR1 reads SGHRS; CDR2 reads YFSETQ. J lost 7 bases, V lost 7 bases, and 8 bases had no gene match. The CDR3 spans 14 residues. CDR3 nucleotides: TGCGCCAGCTCCGGGACAGGGGGCGCGGGTGAAGCTTTCTTT. Its translation is CASSGTGGAGEAFF.

The genes are TRBV28 and TRBJ2-7, with no clear D. The V gene's germline CDR1 is MDHEN and CDR2 SYDVKM. V was cut by 3 bases and J by 2 bases, with 5 bases left in between. The CDR3 length is 12 residues. CDR3: CASSFGPYEQYF. The CDR3 DNA sequence: TGTGCCAGCAGTTTTGGGCCCTACGAGCAGTACTTC.

The chain has TRBV12-3 or TRBV12-4 and TRBJ1-6; no firm D call. The CDR3 runs to 13 residues. V gave up 3 bases and J gave up 4 bases, with 4 bases separating them. As DNA, the CDR3 is TGTGCCAGCAGTTTTTCTTATAATTCACCCCTCCACTTT. Protein product: CASSFSYNSPLHF.

This sequence joins TRBV2 and TRBJ2-7, with 7 bases identical to TRBD1. Trimming cost V 2 bases and J 4 bases; bases outside gene matches: 2. This CDR3 spans 13 amino acids. CDR1 and CDR2 (germline): SNHLY, FYNNEI. CDR3 DNA sequence: TGTGCCAGCAGTGAAAGGACAGGATACGAGCAGTACTTC. Amino acid sequence: CASSERTGYEQYF.

This sequence joins TRBV2 and TRBJ2-7; the D gene is possibly TRBD1 (5 bases). From germline, CDR1 is SNHLY and CDR2 FYNNEI. V lost 4 bases, J lost 5 bases, and 15 bases lay in between. This CDR3 is built from 14 residues. The CDR3, as DNA: TGTGCCAGCAGTGTTGCAGGGAAAATAAACGAGCAGTACTTC. Its translation is CASSVAGKINEQYF.

The rearrangement uses TRBV7-2 and TRBJ2-6; TRBD1 might be the D (6 bases). The CDR3 length is 16 residues. From germline, CDR1 is SGHTA and CDR2 FQGNSA. V shed 3 bases and J shed 4 bases, with 13 bases lying between them. CDR3 protein: CASSFDRPRGANVLTF. CDR3 in DNA: TGTGCCAGCAGCTTTGACAGGCCACGAGGGGCCAACGTCCTGACTTTC.

The CDR3 here is CASSLLAGGPYEQYF. Written as DNA, the CDR3 is TGTGCCAGCAGCTTACTAGCGGGGGGCCCCTACGAGCAGTACTTC. This chain uses TRBV7-2 with TRBJ2-7, with 11 bases that match TRBD2. Germline V gene data show CDR1 as SGHTA and CDR2 as FQGNSA. The CDR3 totals 15 residues. V was clipped by 2 bases and J by 2 bases; unmatched bases: 2.

The rearrangement links TRBV9 to TRBJ2-7, with 11 bases that match TRBD2. Germline V gives CDR1 SGDLS, CDR2 YYNGEE. Unmatched junction bases numbered 10, after V lost 2 bases and J lost 0 bases. The CDR3 spans 18 residues. CDR3 in DNA: TGTGCCAGCAGCGTTGCTAGCGGGGGGCAAAAACCCTCCTACGAGCAGTACTTC. The encoded protein is CASSVASGGQKPSYEQYF.

There are a few counts of this clone. The V gene is TRBV3-1 (or the pseudogene TRBV3-2), the J gene TRBJ2-1, with 9 bases that match TRBD2. Trimming at V came to 2 bases and at J to 6 bases, leaving 11 bases not matched to a gene. Germline assignment: CDR1 LGHDT and CDR2 YNNKEL (reference sequence). This CDR3 is built from 17 residues. Here the CDR3 DNA reads TGTGCCAGCAGCCAACGAACGGGTAGCGGGGGTCTCAATGAGCAGTTCTTC. Its translation is CASSQRTGSGGLNEQFF.

The chain joins TRBV9 to TRBJ2-7; weak D call: TRBD2 (6 bases). This CDR3 is built from 13 residues. The germline gives CDR1 SGDLS, CDR2 YYNGEE. Between the trimmed V and J ends, which lost 0 bases and 12 bases, there was a span of 16 bases. The CDR3 protein is CASSVEGGLALYF. Here the CDR3 DNA reads TGTGCCAGCAGCGTAGAGGGAGGATTGGCGTTGTACTTC.

This clone was seen once. The rearrangement uses TRBV6-6 and TRBJ2-1; 11 nucleotides align to TRBD1. The CDR3 spans 16 residues. The V gene end was trimmed by 8 bases and the J gene end by 5 bases; junction bases not matched to a gene: 11. Germline V CDR1 and CDR2: MNHNY, SVGAGI (reference sequence). The CDR3 loop reads CASGRPGQGGHNEQFF. CDR3 in DNA: TGTGCCAGCGGTAGACCGGGACAGGGGGGCCACAATGAGCAGTTCTTC.

The rearrangement uses TRBV11-1 and TRBJ1-1; tentatively, D is TRBD1 (6 bases). CDR1 and CDR2 (germline): SGHAT, FQDESV (reference sequence). The V gene lost 8 bases and the J gene lost 9 bases, with 22 bases spanning the gap. The CDR3 loop spans 14 amino acids. The CDR3 is CASGERGGLPKAFF. The CDR3 DNA reads as TGTGCCAGCGGCGAGAGGGGGGGCCTGCCGAAAGCTTTCTTT.

This sequence joins TRBV6-5 and TRBJ2-1, with TRBD1 identical over 7 bases. Germline loops: CDR1 MNHEY, CDR2 SVGAGI. The V segment lost 6 bases and the J segment 14 bases; nucleotides outside the gene matches: 7. This CDR3 spans 11 amino acids. CDR3 DNA sequence: TGTGCCAGCAGCAGACAGGGTTTTGAGTTCTTC. Its protein is CASSRQGFEFF.

The V and J genes are TRBV6-5 and TRBJ1-2, with D possibly being TRBD1 (6 bases). The germline CDR1 and CDR2 sequences are MNHEY and SVGAGI. This CDR3 region has 16 residues. Trimming removed 4 bases from V and 5 bases from J, with 20 bases in between. CDR3 DNA sequence: TGTGCCAGCAGTTCACTCCCTCCGGGACAAAAATATGGCTACACCTTC. Translating it yields CASSSLPPGQKYGYTF.

This chain links TRBV29-1 with TRBJ2-1, with 12 positions matching TRBD2. The CDR3 length is 14 residues. Germline V lookup: CDR1 SQVTM, CDR2 ANQGSEA. V lost 5 bases, J lost 10 bases, and 9 bases stayed unmatched. The CDR3 nucleotides read TGCAGCGTTCTCTTGGCTAGCGGGGGGGACGAGCAGTTCTTC. Translated, it gives CSVLLASGGDEQFF.

The CDR3 protein is CASSLGQGDTDTQYF. CDR3 coding DNA: TGCGCCAGCAGCTTGGGACAGGGGGACACAGATACGCAGTATTTT. The V call is TRBV5-1, the J call TRBJ2-3, with 9 bases fitting TRBD1. Germline V gene lookup returns CDR1 SGHRS and CDR2 YFSETQ. The CDR3 totals 15 residues. Trimming removed 0 bases from V and 2 bases from J; junction bases left unmatched: 1.

This clone was counted only a few times. The V gene is TRBV18, the J gene TRBJ1-1; possibly TRBD1 for D (5 bases). Germline V gene data show CDR1 as KGHSH and CDR2 as LQKENI. V gave up 4 bases and J gave up 1 base, with 13 bases separating them. The CDR3 is made up of 15 amino acids. The CDR3 nucleotides are TGTGCCAGCTCACTGTACGGGGGTGGGAACACTGAAGCTTTCTTT. Protein product: CASSLYGGGNTEAFF.

The chain combines TRBV19 with TRBJ2-2, with D maybe TRBD1 (5 bases). CDR3 length: 14 residues. Germline V gene lookup returns CDR1 LNHDA and CDR2 SQIVND (reference sequence). V was pared by 3 bases and J by 4 bases, with 9 bases between. The CDR3 nucleotides read TGTGCCAGTAGTATTAATCAGGGCACCGGGGAGCTGTTTTTT. It encodes CASSINQGTGELFF. The variable domain in full, with the rest retrieved from reference TRBV19 and TRBJ2-2, is DGGITQSPKYLFRKEGQNVTLSCEQNLNHDAMYWYRQDPGQGLRLIYYSQIVNDFQKGDIAEGYSVSREKKESFPLTVTSAQKNPTAFYLCASSINQGTGELFFGEGSRLTVL.

This chain connects TRBV7-2 to TRBJ1-3; no clear D gene. CDR1 and CDR2 from the germline V gene are SGHTA and FQGNSA. The CDR3 spans 15 residues. Trimming left V 5 bases short and J 0 bases short, with 11 bases between. The CDR3 loop is CASSPRAYSGNTIYF. The DNA of the CDR3 is TGTGCCAGCAGCCCGAGGGCCTACTCTGGAAACACCATATATTTT.

The chain combines TRBV21-1 with TRBJ1-3; the D call TRBD1 from the table was never checked on the DNA. TRBV21-1 is tagged as a pseudogene. This CDR3 spans 17 amino acids. The CDR3 here is CASSNHPDRPSGNTIYF. The CDR3 DNA reads as TGTGCCAGCAGCAATCATCCGGACAGGCCCTCGGGAAACACCATATATTTT.

This clone has a single count. The chain couples TRBV28 to TRBJ2-7; D may be TRBD1 (5 bases). CDR3 length: 12 amino acids. V dropped 6 bases and J dropped 6 bases, with 12 bases sitting between them. Germline assignment: CDR1 MDHEN and CDR2 SYDVKM. Here the CDR3 reads CASSQTGVEQYF. In nucleotides, the CDR3 is TGTGCCAGCAGCCAAACAGGCGTCGAGCAGTACTTC. Combining the CDR3 with reference TRBV28 and TRBJ2-7 gives the whole variable domain DVKVTQSSRYLVKRTGEKVFLECVQDMDHENMFWYRQDPGLGLRLIYFSYDVKMKEKGDIPEGYSVSREKKERFSLILESASTNQTSMYLCASSQTGVEQYFGPGTRLTVT.